One and the same sample provided the 14 T cell receptor beta chains below, sequenced in a study of T-cell memory formation after mild COVID-19 (dated by TCRdb to the early 2020s). The library was produced with 5' RACE. TCRdb records Illumina NovaSeq 6000 as the sequencer. Using fastp at Q25 and MiXCR, TCRdb reprocessed the public reads and kept productive beta chains. Identical CDR3 proteins give one entry, which carries the most common genes and DNA. A total of 110,000 to 150,000 distinct CDR3 sequences appear in this sample, about 25% of them only once. Of the sample, roughly 24% falls within the top ten clones. Sequenced: PBMCs or a T cell subset sorted from them (not recorded which). The receptors come from an adult woman who had mild COVID-19 (a few samples of this study predate the infection). The sample titles of this study are shuffled in the database, so cell type and time point are left out; the donor was told from shared clones.

This clonotype was seen only a few times. The rearrangement links TRBV7-6 to TRBJ2-7; 9 bases fit TRBD2. V shed 4 bases and J 4 bases; nucleotides not matched to a gene: 8. The CDR3 is 15 residues long. Germline-derived CDR1 and CDR2 are SGHVS and FNYEAQ. CDR3 residues: CASSSLAGQGYEQYF. The CDR3 coding sequence is TGTGCCAGCAGCTCCCTAGCGGGGCAAGGATACGAGCAGTACTTC.

The J gene is TRBJ2-1, the V gene TRBV18, with unresolved D. V lost 6 bases, J lost 8 bases, and 14 bases lay in between. The CDR3 is 13 amino acids. CDR1 and CDR2 from the germline V gene are KGHSH and LQKENI. CDR3 nucleotides: TGTGCCAGCTCCCGCGCCTTTGGGGATGAGCAGTTCTTC. Encoded protein: CASSRAFGDEQFF.

This clonotype was counted only a few times. The junction and the germline gene differ at one end; a read error may be behind it. The V and J genes are TRBV18 and TRBJ1-1; D is unclear. The CDR3 sequence is 13 residues long. Germline-derived CDR1 and CDR2 are KGHSH and LQKENI. This CDR3 is CASSPPWGTKAFF. The CDR3 DNA sequence: TGTGCCAGCTCCCCACCCTGGGGTACCAAAGCTTTCTTT.

This clonotype was seen only a few times. The CDR3 spells CASSLGEAVQPQHF. CDR3 coding DNA: TGTGCCAGCAGCTTAGGGGAGGCAGTACAGCCCCAGCATTTT. The chain joins TRBV7-9 to TRBJ1-5; D uncertain. Trimming cost V 1 base and J 7 bases, with 11 bases left between them. Germline V gives CDR1 SEHNR, CDR2 FQNEAQ (reference sequence). The CDR3 sequence is 14 residues long.

This clonotype has a count of ten or more. This sequence joins TRBV7-9 and TRBJ1-1, with 8 bases lining up with TRBD1. This CDR3 has 14 amino acids. The germline V gene has CDR1 SEHNR and CDR2 FQNEAQ (reference sequence). V shed 6 bases and J 4 bases; nucleotides not matched to a gene: 7. The CDR3 DNA reads TGTGCCAGCAGGAAGACAACAGGGGGCACTGAAGCTTTCTTT. This gives the protein CASRKTTGGTEAFF.

This clonotype was counted a few times. The chain combines TRBV24-1 with TRBJ1-2, with D possibly being TRBD1 (5 bases). This CDR3 spans 13 amino acids. Trimming cost V 6 bases and J 0 bases, with 7 bases left between them. Germline values: CDR1 KGHDR, CDR2 SFDVKD. The CDR3 DNA is TGTGCCACCAGTATAGGGGCTAACTATGGCTACACCTTC. It translates to CATSIGANYGYTF.

V is TRBV6-6 and J is TRBJ1-4, with 7 bases that match TRBD1. The ends lost 5 bases at V and 8 bases at J; junction bases unmatched: 8. Germline CDR1 and CDR2: MNHNY and SVGAGI (reference sequence). This CDR3 comprises 14 residues. DNA for the CDR3: TGTGCCAGCAGTAAGACAGGGTTCGACGAAAAACTGTTTTTT. Its protein product is CASSKTGFDEKLFF.

The V and J genes are TRBV15 and TRBJ1-1; 8 bases agree with TRBD1. There are 17 residues in the CDR3. Germline trimming cut 0 bases from V and 1 base from J; bases unmatched to any gene: 7. The germline V gene encodes CDR1 LNHNV and CDR2 YYDKDF (reference sequence). The CDR3 nucleotides are TGTGCCACCAGCAGAGATGGGGACAGGACTAAGAACACTGAAGCTTTCTTT. Its translation is CATSRDGDRTKNTEAFF.

This clonotype was seen only a few times. The CDR3 protein is CASSQVGTGNYGYTF. The CDR3 DNA follows: TGCGCCAGCAGCCAAGTGGGGACGGGTAACTATGGCTACACCTTC. V gene TRBV4-1 combines with J gene TRBJ1-2; D perhaps matches TRBD1 (5 bases). V dropped 1 base and J dropped 1 base, with 10 bases sitting between them. CDR1 and CDR2 from the germline V gene are MGHRA and YSYEKL. The CDR3 runs 15 residues.

The chain links TRBV7-6 to TRBJ2-7; D is undetermined. Germline CDR1 reads SGHVS; CDR2 reads FNYEAQ. V lost 1 base and J 2 bases, leaving 9 bases between the germline ends. The CDR3 is made up of 14 amino acids. CDR3 loop: CASSLGGVAYEQYF. Here the CDR3 DNA reads TGTGCCAGCAGCTTAGGTGGGGTGGCCTACGAGCAGTACTTC. Variable domain in full (rest from reference TRBV7-6 and TRBJ2-7): GAGVSQSPRYKVTKRGQDVALRCDPISGHVSLYWYRQALGQGPEFLTYFNYEAQQDKSGLPNDRFSAERPEGSISTLTIQRTEQRDSAMYRCASSLGGVAYEQYFGPGTRLTVT.

The rearrangement links TRBV27 to TRBJ1-1; D is perhaps TRBD1 (5 bases). CDR1 is MNHEY and CDR2 is SMNVEV in the germline V gene (reference sequence). The CDR3 is made up of 13 amino acids. V lost 3 bases to trimming and J lost 3 bases, with 8 bases between them. The CDR3 region has the DNA TGTGCCAGCAGTTTGACAGTATACACTGAAGCTTTCTTT. Translating it yields CASSLTVYTEAFF.

The rearrangement links TRBV29-1 to TRBJ1-1; 7 positions match TRBD1. This CDR3 has 13 residues. Trimming cost V 6 bases and J 0 bases; bases outside gene matches: 4. Per germline, CDR1 SQVTM and CDR2 ANQGSEA. Here the CDR3 reads CSVPGQMNTEAFF. The DNA of the CDR3 is TGCAGCGTACCGGGACAGATGAACACTGAAGCTTTCTTT.

With regard to this clonotype: Germline and junction disagree at one end, which may indicate a read error. This sequence joins TRBV6-5 and TRBJ1-1, with D unclear. Germline CDR1 is MNHEY and CDR2 is SVGAGI. The CDR3 consists of 14 residues. Here the CDR3 reads CASSHSNMNTEAFF. For the CDR3, the DNA is TGTGCCAGCAGTCACTCTAACATGAACACTGAAGCTTTCTTT.

This clonotype has a count of ten or more. This sequence joins TRBV2 and TRBJ1-2; D is unclear. Deletions cut 0 bases from V and 0 bases from J, with 8 bases between. The germline V gene encodes CDR1 SNHLY and CDR2 FYNNEI. This CDR3 comprises 15 residues. CDR3 protein: CASSEAGGSNYGYTF. CDR3 sequence (DNA): TGTGCCAGCAGTGAAGCTGGCGGCTCTAACTATGGCTACACCTTC.